This is a list of T cell receptor beta chains from one sample in a study of control samples from healthy donors and cancer patients. Assay: immunoSEQ multiplex PCR; the TCRdb copy retains only in-frame clones and omits some. The sample holds over 85,000 clones, 90% to 95% seen once. What was sequenced was blood. The origin of the receptors is a woman aged 18-29 years in good health. Each CDR3 is given with its conserved first and last residue. D genes are given only for firm matches. Clone size, where shown, is once, few, many, or a class for clones that have expanded.

TRBV10-3	TRBJ2-7	NA	NA	TGTGCCATCAGGGGCTATGGCAGCAAGGACGAGCAGTACTTC	CAIRGYGSKDEQYF
TRBV28	TRBJ2-3	NA	TRBD2	TGTGCCAGCAGCCGGGGGGGTAGCACAGATACGCAGTATTTT	CASSRGGSTDTQYF
TRBV4-1	TRBJ2-7	NA	TRBD1	TGCGCCAGCAGCCCGAGGACAGGGATCGACGAGCAGTACTTC	CASSPRTGIDEQYF
TRBV11-3	TRBJ1-2	NA	NA	TGTGCCAGCAGCTTAGATCCCAGCTATGGCTACACCTTC	CASSLDPSYGYTF
TRBV5-6	TRBJ1-5	NA	NA	TGTGCCAGCAGCTTGGGACCGGGGGGACGCAATCAGCCCCAGCATTTT	CASSLGPGGRNQPQHF
TRBV10-1	TRBJ2-1	NA	NA	TGCGCCAGCAGTGACCGCTCCTACAATGAGCAGTTCTTC	CASSDRSYNEQFF
TRBV28	TRBJ1-1	NA	NA	TGTGCCAGCAGTGGGGCAGTCCAAGCTTTCTTT	CASSGAVQAFF
TRBV11-3	TRBJ2-1	NA	NA	TGTGCCAGCAGCTTTAGGGACCAAGTTGGTTACAATGAGCAGTTCTTC	CASSFRDQVGYNEQFF
TRBV24-1	TRBJ1-6	NA	NA	TGTGCCACCAGTGATTTGCTAGGGAGGTTTTTCAATTCACCCCTCCACTTT	CATSDLLGRFFNSPLHF
TRBV28	TRBJ1-4	NA	NA	TGTGCCAGCAGTTTATGGGGAGGGAATGAAAAACTGTTTTTT	CASSLWGGNEKLFF
TRBV6-2/TRBV6-3	TRBJ2-1	NA	NA	TGTGCCAGCAGTTACGGCGACCGGGATGACAATGAGCAGTTCTTC	CASSYGDRDDNEQFF
TRBV27	TRBJ1-2	NA	NA	TGTGCCAGCAGTTTCCGGGATAACTATGGCTACACCTTC	CASSFRDNYGYTF
TRBV7-3	TRBJ2-7	NA	NA	TGTGCCAGCAGCTCTTCTCAGGGAAGGATGTCCTACGAGCAGTACTTC	CASSSSQGRMSYEQYF
TRBV2	TRBJ2-3	NA	NA	TGTGCCAGCAGTTTCTACACAGGTAGCACAGATACGCAGTATTTT	CASSFYTGSTDTQYF
TRBV5-4	TRBJ2-7	NA	TRBD2	TGTGCCAGCAGCTTGGTGCGAGCGGGGGGGATCGAGCAGTACTTC	CASSLVRAGGIEQYF
TRBV2	TRBJ1-6	NA	NA	TGTGCCAGCAGGACCGGGACAAGGAGCTCCTATAATTCACCCCTCCACTTT	CASRTGTRSSYNSPLHF
TRBV3-1/TRBV3-2	TRBJ1-1	NA	TRBD1	TGTGCCAGCACCGCCGGGACAGGGATAACTGAAGCTTTCTTT	CASTAGTGITEAFF
TRBV5-1	TRBJ2-3	NA	TRBD1	TGCGCCAGCAGCTTCGACAGGGGGCCTAGCACAGATACGCAGTATTTT	CASSFDRGPSTDTQYF
TRBV4-3	TRBJ1-2	NA	TRBD1	TGCGCCAGCAGCCCCTACAGGGGACCAGGCTACACCTTC	CASSPYRGPGYTF
TRBV6-4	TRBJ2-3	NA	NA	TGTGCCAGCAGCCCCTCGGGGGGCGACCCAGATACGCAGTATTTT	CASSPSGGDPDTQYF
TRBV19	TRBJ1-2	NA	NA	TGTGCCAGTAGTTTTCAGGGGACCACGAGAGGCTACACCTTC	CASSFQGTTRGYTF
TRBV6-6	TRBJ2-7	NA	NA	TGTGCCAGCAGTTACTCCAGGGACGAGCAGTACTTC	CASSYSRDEQYF
TRBV29-1	TRBJ2-1	NA	NA	TGCAGCGGGGAGGTATACAATGAGCAGTTCTTC	CSGEVYNEQFF
TRBV4-1	TRBJ1-4	NA	NA	TGCGCCAGCAGCCAAGAGGTTGACCCGAGCACTAATGAAAAACTGTTTTTT	CASSQEVDPSTNEKLFF
TRBV3-1/TRBV3-2	TRBJ2-3	few	NA	TGTGCCAGCAGTCCCGGGACCACCCACACAGATACGCAGTATTTT	CASSPGTTHTDTQYF
TRBV1	TRBJ1-5	NA	NA	TGCACCAGCAGCCAAGGTCAGCCCCAGCATTTT	CTSSQGQPQHF
TRBV7-3	TRBJ1-2	NA	NA	TGTGCCAGCAGCCCAGGGGAGACCTATGGCTACACCTTC	CASSPGETYGYTF
TRBV14	TRBJ2-1	NA	NA	TGTGCCAGCAGCCAGATAGTTGGCGGACCATCCTACAATGAGCAGTTCTTC	CASSQIVGGPSYNEQFF
TRBV7-9	TRBJ1-4	NA	NA	TGTGCCAGCAGCTTTGGGGGGGCTAATGAAAAACTGTTTTTT	CASSFGGANEKLFF
TRBV10-3	TRBJ2-7	NA	TRBD1	TGTGCCATCAGGAGCGGGACAGGGTCCTACGAGCAGTACTTC	CAIRSGTGSYEQYF
TRBV4-2	TRBJ2-1	NA	NA	TGTGCCAGCAGCCAACTTTTAGCGAGAAGCTCCTACAATGAGCAGTTCTTC	CASSQLLARSSYNEQFF
TRBV5-1	TRBJ2-7	once	NA	TGCGCCAGCAGCTTGACTGGGACCCGTGGGACCTACGAGCAGTACTTC	CASSLTGTRGTYEQYF
TRBV28	TRBJ2-7	NA	NA	TGTGCCAGCAGCCCATCAACCCGGGCGGGAGAGCAGTACTTC	CASSPSTRAGEQYF
TRBV24-1	TRBJ2-1	NA	NA	TGTGCCACCAGTGATTTAGGCCACTCTCCCCGGGGCCTCTCAAGGAATGAGCAGTTCTTC	CATSDLGHSPRGLSRNEQFF
TRBV28	TRBJ1-6	NA	NA	TGTGCCAGCAGTTTACCTTCGGACGGGTTTTATTCACCCCTCCACTTT	CASSLPSDGFYSPLHF
TRBV10-3	TRBJ2-7	NA	NA	TGTGCCATCAGGACGGGGGCCGGGATCGACGAGCAGTACTTC	CAIRTGAGIDEQYF
TRBV5-1	TRBJ1-4	NA	NA	TGCGCCAGCAGCCCGACTTTAGTGACAACTAATGAAAAACTGTTTTTT	CASSPTLVTTNEKLFF
TRBV6-5	TRBJ2-7	NA	TRBD1	TGTGCCAGCAGTTACCTGGCGGGACAGGGTGGAAACGAGCAGTACTTC	CASSYLAGQGGNEQYF
TRBV24-1	TRBJ2-1	NA	TRBD2	TGTGCCACCAGTGCTAGCGGGAGTCCTTTCTATGAGCAGTTCTTC	CATSASGSPFYEQFF
TRBV4-1	TRBJ1-2	NA	TRBD1	TGCGCCAGCAGCCAAGAATACGGACAGGGAAACTATGGCTACACCTTC	CASSQEYGQGNYGYTF
TRBV5-8	TRBJ1-1	NA	NA	TGTGCCAGCAGCTTTGGTAGGAGGAACACTGAAGCTTTCTTT	CASSFGRRNTEAFF
TRBV24-1	TRBJ2-1	once	NA	TGTGCCACCAGTGACACGAGCGGATTGTCCTACAATGAGCAGTTCTTC	CATSDTSGLSYNEQFF
TRBV6-5	TRBJ2-1	NA	NA	TGTGCCAGCAGGCTAGGACTAATTACCAATGAGCAGTTCTTC	CASRLGLITNEQFF
TRBV20-1	TRBJ1-4	few	NA	TGCGGGGGGGGAACTAATGAAAAACTGTTTTTT	CGGGTNEKLFF
TRBV30	TRBJ2-1	NA	NA	TGTGCCTGGAAAAGCGTGGCAGACTCCTACAATGAGCAGTTCTTC	CAWKSVADSYNEQFF
TRBV19	TRBJ2-2	NA	NA	TGTGCCAGTAGTATACAGGGCATATCCGGGGAGCTGTTTTTT	CASSIQGISGELFF
TRBV30	TRBJ1-6	NA	NA	TGTGCCTGGGGGCACTCCTATAATTCACCCCTCCACTTT	CAWGHSYNSPLHF
TRBV5-1	TRBJ2-1	NA	NA	TGCGCCAGCAGATCTGGACAGAGCTCCTACAATGAGCAGTTCTTC	CASRSGQSSYNEQFF
TRBV14	TRBJ1-2	once	NA	TGTGCCAGCAGCCAAGCCTGGCGGGGCTATGGCTACACCTTC	CASSQAWRGYGYTF
TRBV27	TRBJ2-1	once	NA	TGTGCCAGCAGTTTGGTCCCCAACAATGAGCAGTTCTTC	CASSLVPNNEQFF
TRBV30	TRBJ2-1	NA	NA	TGTGCCTGGAGTCCTATCCGATTCAATGAGCAGTTCTTC	CAWSPIRFNEQFF
TRBV15	TRBJ1-6	NA	TRBD1	TGTGCCACCAGCTGGGAAGGGACAGATAATTCACCCCTCCACTTT	CATSWEGTDNSPLHF
TRBV28	TRBJ2-2	NA	TRBD2	TGTGCCAGCAGTTTAAACGGGGGGGACGGGGAGCTGTTTTTT	CASSLNGGDGELFF
TRBV28	TRBJ2-1	NA	NA	TGTGCCAGCAGTTTCGGGCATTACAATGAGCAGTTCTTC	CASSFGHYNEQFF